Presented here are 32 T cell receptor beta chains from one specimen sequenced in a study of graft-versus-host responses after intestinal transplantation. The data were produced by immunoSEQ multiplex PCR, yet TCRdb's version contains in-frame clones alone and is incomplete. Of tens of thousands of clones listed, roughly 89% are singletons. Their target antigens are unknown. The sequencing used unstimulated CD4+ T cells sorted from spleen or lymph node cells, collected before intestinal transplant. Receptor source: a human donor who received an intestinal transplant.

The V gene is TRBV27, the J gene TRBJ2-7; tentatively, D is TRBD1 or TRBD2 (5 bases each). There are 14 residues in the CDR3. Trimming removed 6 bases from V and 2 bases from J, with 14 bases in between. From germline, CDR1 is MNHEY and CDR2 SMNVEV (reference sequence). As DNA, the CDR3 is TGTGCCAGCAGGAGGGGTCCAAAGACCTACGAGCAGTACTTC. This translates into CASRRGPKTYEQYF.

The chain is built from TRBV19 and TRBJ1-5; D is ambiguous. There are 16 residues in the CDR3. In germline, CDR1 is LNHDA, CDR2 SQIVND (reference sequence). V gave up 4 bases and J gave up 0 bases, with 13 bases separating them. CDR3 DNA sequence: TGTGCCAGTAGTACCAGACAATCCTATAGCAATCAGCCCCAGCATTTT. Translating gives CASSTRQSYSNQPQHF. Supplemented by reference TRBV19 and TRBJ1-5, the full variable domain reads DGGITQSPKYLFRKEGQNVTLSCEQNLNHDAMYWYRQDPGQGLRLIYYSQIVNDFQKGDIAEGYSVSREKKESFPLTVTSAQKNPTAFYLCASSTRQSYSNQPQHFGDGTRLSIL.

The rearrangement links TRBV6-5 to TRBJ2-7, with D perhaps matching TRBD1 or TRBD2 (6 bases each). There are 16 residues in the CDR3. Between the trimmed V and J ends, which lost 4 bases and 3 bases, there was a span of 19 bases. Germline CDR1 reads MNHEY; CDR2 reads SVGAGI. CDR3 amino acids: CASSFGGHSGDYEQYF. The CDR3 coding sequence is TGTGCCAGCAGTTTCGGGGGACACTCAGGGGACTACGAGCAGTACTTC.

The rearrangement uses TRBV11-2 and TRBJ2-5; 13 nucleotides line up with TRBD2. Germline CDR1 reads SGHAT; CDR2 reads FQNNGV. The V segment lost 5 bases and the J segment 1 base; nucleotides outside the gene matches: 7. The CDR3 length is 17 residues. CDR3 nucleotide sequence: TGTGCCAGCAGCCCAGGACTAGCGGGAGCGTTCCAAGAGACCCAGTACTTC. It is translated as CASSPGLAGAFQETQYF.

The rearrangement uses TRBV28 and TRBJ1-1, with a tentative D call TRBD1 (6 bases). Looked up from germline, CDR1 is MDHEN and CDR2 is SYDVKM. Trimming took off 1 base at V and 1 base at J, with 16 bases between the two ends. The CDR3 sequence is 17 residues long. The CDR3 DNA is TGTGCCAGCAGTTTATACGGGCTGGGGGCCACGAACACTGAAGCTTTCTTT. Residues: CASSLYGLGATNTEAFF.

The chain links TRBV9 to TRBJ2-1, with 13 bases matching TRBD2. Per germline, CDR1 SGDLS and CDR2 YYNGEE. The CDR3 has 21 amino acids. Trimming took 0 bases from V and 8 from J; bases not matched to a gene: 20. CDR3 sequence (DNA): TGTGCCAGCAGCGTAGATCTAGGACTAGCGGGAGTGAGACACAACGGCCATGAGCAGTTCTTC. The encoded protein is CASSVDLGLAGVRHNGHEQFF. Full variable domain (outside the CDR3, taken from reference TRBV9 and TRBJ2-1): DSGVTQTPKHLITATGQRVTLRCSPRSGDLSVYWYQQSLDQGLQFLIQYYNGEERAKGNILERFSAQQFPDLHSELNLSSLELGDSALYFCASSVDLGLAGVRHNGHEQFFGPGTRLTVL.

This clone appeared a single time. The V and J genes are TRBV6-1 and TRBJ2-3; the D is unclear. From germline, CDR1 is MNHNS and CDR2 SASEGT. V was cut by 7 bases and J by 1 base, with 12 bases left in between. The CDR3 sequence is 14 residues long. CDR3: CASTALRGTDTQYF. The CDR3 coding sequence is TGTGCCAGCACCGCGCTCCGGGGCACAGATACGCAGTATTTT.

The CDR3 sequence is CASSLADLRANVLTF. The CDR3 DNA reads as TGTGCCAGCAGCTTAGCGGACCTAAGGGCCAACGTCCTGACTTTC. The chain carries TRBV7-8 and TRBJ2-6; D unclear. The CDR3 is made up of 15 amino acids. CDR1 and CDR2 (germline): SGHVS, FQNEAQ. With 0 bases removed from V and 5 bases from J, the gap between germline ends came to 8 bases.

This clone was recorded once. The V and J genes are TRBV6-6 and TRBJ2-1; TRBD2 matches 7 bases. Germline CDR1 and CDR2: MNHNY and SVGAGI (reference sequence). J was trimmed by 3 bases and V by 5 bases; bases with no gene match: 7. The length of the CDR3 is 15 residues. The DNA of the CDR3 is TGTGCCAGCAGTCGCGGGAGTCCTCTCTACAATGAGCAGTTCTTC. This sequence encodes CASSRGSPLYNEQFF.

This chain connects TRBV7-9 to TRBJ2-3, with 8 bases aligning to TRBD2. The germline V gene encodes CDR1 SEHNR and CDR2 FQNEAQ (reference sequence). This CDR3 is 15 amino acids long. J lost 2 bases, V lost 8 bases, and 9 bases had no gene match. CDR3: CASVPGLEITDTQYF. Here the CDR3 DNA reads TGTGCCAGCGTCCCGGGACTAGAAATCACAGATACGCAGTATTTT.

The CDR3 nucleotides are TGCACCAGCGACAGGGACAGTGATGGGGTCTACGAGCAGTACTTC. Its translation: CTSDRDSDGVYEQYF. The V call is TRBV1, the J call TRBJ2-7; the table's D call TRBD1 went unverified against the DNA. TRBV1 constitutes a pseudogene. This CDR3 has 15 residues.

V is TRBV5-1 and J is TRBJ1-1; D is unclear. The CDR3 consists of 14 residues. Germline V gives CDR1 SGHRS, CDR2 YFSETQ. Trimming pared 4 bases from V and 0 bases from J, leaving 10 bases between. The CDR3 sequence is CASSPGRVNTEAFF. CDR3 nucleotide sequence: TGCGCCAGCAGCCCGGGAAGGGTGAACACTGAAGCTTTCTTT.

This clone was counted between two and nine times. This chain uses TRBV10-1 with TRBJ1-1; a weak D match, TRBD1 (5 bases). The CDR3 contains 13 residues. Deletions cut 6 bases from V and 1 base from J, with 9 bases between. The germline V gene has CDR1 WNHNN and CDR2 SYGVQD (reference sequence). The CDR3 is CASSPGQNTEAFF. The DNA for the CDR3 is TGCGCCAGCAGCCCGGGGCAGAACACTGAAGCTTTCTTT.

The chain employs TRBV4-2 and TRBJ2-3; 11 nucleotides align to TRBD2. The CDR3 sequence is 21 residues long. V shed 3 bases, J shed 0 bases, and the junction held 17 bases outside the gene matches. Germline loops: CDR1 LGHNA, CDR2 YNFKEQ. Here the CDR3 reads CASSQGGLAEVHGSSTDTQYF. CDR3 nucleotide sequence: TGTGCCAGCAGCCAGGGGGGACTAGCGGAAGTCCATGGGTCTAGCACAGATACGCAGTATTTT.

V gene TRBV4-1 combines with J gene TRBJ2-1; TRBD2 agrees at 7 bases. CDR1 and CDR2 from the germline V gene are MGHRA and YSYEKL. V lost 2 bases, J lost 0 bases, and 10 bases stayed unmatched. The CDR3 totals 18 residues. The CDR3 DNA is TGCGCCAGCAGCCAACCCACTAGCGCCTTGGGCTCCTACAATGAGCAGTTCTTC. Its translation is CASSQPTSALGSYNEQFF.

The rearrangement uses TRBV2 and TRBJ2-2; a possible D gene is TRBD2 (5 bases). The CDR3 covers 15 residues. The V gene's germline CDR1 is SNHLY and CDR2 FYNNEI. Trimming took off 3 bases at V and 7 bases at J, with 15 bases between the two ends. In DNA form, the CDR3 reads TGTGCCAGCAGTGAGATGCCATCCGAGGGCGGGGAGCTGTTTTTT. The encoded protein is CASSEMPSEGGELFF.

V gene TRBV7-8 combines with J gene TRBJ1-3; D gene unclear. Germline lookup yields CDR1 SGHVS and CDR2 FQNEAQ. The CDR3 is made up of 14 amino acids. Trimming removed 2 bases from V and 0 bases from J, with 5 bases in between. In DNA, the CDR3 is TGTGCCAGCAGCTTAAAGATCTCTGGAAACACCATATATTTT. Its protein product is CASSLKISGNTIYF.

The table lists this clone with a few counts. The chain employs TRBV7-2 and TRBJ1-3; D ambiguous. V lost 1 base to trimming and J lost 10 bases, with 14 bases between them. Germline V gene lookup returns CDR1 SGHTA and CDR2 FQGNSA. The CDR3 length is 14 residues. The CDR3 is CASSLDLEYRTIYF. DNA for the CDR3: TGTGCCAGCAGCTTAGACCTGGAGTATCGGACCATATATTTT.

The genes are TRBV7-9 and TRBJ1-4; D unresolved. The V end was cut by 6 bases, the J end by 0 bases, with 20 bases between. Germline V gene data show CDR1 as SEHNR and CDR2 as FQNEAQ (reference sequence). The CDR3 has 18 residues. As DNA, the CDR3 is TGTGCCAGCAGTCTCACGTACAGAGAGCCGTCAACTAATGAAAAACTGTTTTTT. Residues: CASSLTYREPSTNEKLFF.

The chain has TRBV5-1 and TRBJ2-1; 8 nucleotides agree with TRBD2. The V gene end was trimmed by 0 bases and the J gene end by 0 bases; junction bases not matched to a gene: 11. The CDR3 spans 19 residues. Germline V gene lookup returns CDR1 SGHRS and CDR2 YFSETQ. The CDR3 nucleotides are TGCGCCAGCAGCTTGGCCGGGTTAGCGGGGCCCAGCTCCTACAATGAGCAGTTCTTC. Its protein product is CASSLAGLAGPSSYNEQFF.

The chain is built from TRBV7-2 and TRBJ2-2; no definite D call. The CDR3 is made up of 14 amino acids. Germline loops: CDR1 SGHTA, CDR2 FQGNSA. V lost 2 bases and J lost 0, with 4 bases in between. The CDR3 DNA follows: TGTGCCAGCAGCTTACTAGCGAACACCGGGGAGCTGTTTTTT. It yields the protein CASSLLANTGELFF.

The sample holds a few counts of this clone. This chain links TRBV6-1 with TRBJ2-7; the D gene is possibly TRBD2 (6 bases). The CDR3 is made up of 14 amino acids. In germline, CDR1 is MNHNS, CDR2 SASEGT. Trimming pared 9 bases from V and 4 bases from J, leaving 19 bases between. The CDR3 DNA follows: TGTGCCAGTCTGGGGGGAACGATGACGTACGAGCAGTACTTC. It codes for CASLGGTMTYEQYF.

This chain uses TRBV18 with TRBJ1-4; D may be TRBD1 (5 bases). Trimming cost V 2 bases and J 3 bases, with 19 bases left between them. Germline V lookup: CDR1 KGHSH, CDR2 LQKENI. The CDR3 has 18 amino acids. Here the CDR3 DNA reads TGTGCCAGCTCACCAGCATTTACATTAAAAGGGGCTAATGAAAAACTGTTTTTT. Translation gives CASSPAFTLKGANEKLFF.

This clone was picked up one time. The CDR3 region is CASSIGTSLTDTQYF. In DNA, the CDR3 is TGTGCCAGCAGCATCGGGACTTCACTGACAGATACGCAGTATTTT. The genes are TRBV9 and TRBJ2-3; maybe TRBD2 (6 bases). The V end was cut by 4 bases, the J end by 3 bases, with 15 bases between. The germline V gene has CDR1 SGDLS and CDR2 YYNGEE. The CDR3 sequence is 15 residues long.

This chain links TRBV9 with TRBJ2-7; no clear D gene. From germline, CDR1 is SGDLS and CDR2 YYNGEE. The CDR3 length is 15 residues. Trimming took 0 bases from V and 2 from J, leaving 12 bases between them. The CDR3: CASSVDLGSTYEQYF. The CDR3 DNA reads as TGTGCCAGCAGCGTAGACTTGGGGTCCACCTACGAGCAGTACTTC.

The chain links TRBV6-5 to TRBJ1-2; the match to TRBD1 covers 9 bases. CDR3 length: 13 amino acids. V shed 6 bases, J shed 7 bases, and the junction held 6 bases outside the gene matches. Germline values: CDR1 MNHEY, CDR2 SVGAGI. CDR3 nucleotide sequence: TGTGCCAGCAGCCGGGACAGGGTGGGTGGCTACACCTTC. Translating gives CASSRDRVGGYTF.

CDR3 nucleotides: TGTGCCAGCACCCGGTCAGGGGGGACTGAAGCTTTCTTT. As protein: CASTRSGGTEAFF. This chain uses TRBV5-4 with TRBJ1-1, with 7 bases identical to TRBD1. The CDR3 length is 13 residues. The V segment lost 6 bases and the J segment 5 bases; nucleotides outside the gene matches: 7. Germline CDR1 reads SGHNT; CDR2 reads YYREEE (reference sequence).

The chain carries TRBV27 and TRBJ2-3; D is perhaps TRBD2 (6 bases). V shed 4 bases and J shed 2 bases, with 7 bases lying between them. The CDR3 has 13 amino acids. Germline V gene lookup returns CDR1 MNHEY and CDR2 SMNVEV (reference sequence). The DNA for the CDR3 is TGTGCCAGCAGTTGGGACTCCACAGATACGCAGTATTTT. The encoded protein is CASSWDSTDTQYF.

The chain recombines TRBV18 with TRBJ2-2; 11 bases line up with TRBD2. The germline V gene has CDR1 KGHSH and CDR2 LQKENI. J lost 0 bases, V lost 4 bases, and 4 bases had no gene match. CDR3 length: 17 residues. Here the CDR3 DNA reads TGTGCCAGCTCACTGGGGACTAGCGGAACGAACACCGGGGAGCTGTTTTTT. Translating it yields CASSLGTSGTNTGELFF.

The chain has TRBV5-1 and TRBJ1-1; tentatively, D is TRBD1 (6 bases). Trimming left V 4 bases short and J 0 bases short, with 16 bases between. The CDR3 is 16 amino acids. Germline CDR1 and CDR2: SGHRS and YFSETQ. The CDR3 nucleotides are TGCGCCAGCAGCCCTCCGGCAGGGGTTATGAACACTGAAGCTTTCTTT. This encodes CASSPPAGVMNTEAFF.

The chain joins TRBV7-9 to TRBJ2-7; possible D gene TRBD1, 6 bases. Germline CDR1 and CDR2: SEHNR and FQNEAQ (reference sequence). The CDR3 runs to 15 residues. V lost 4 bases and J 2 bases, leaving 15 bases between the germline ends. The CDR3 bases are TGTGCCAGCAGCTCCACGGGACACAACACCTACGAGCAGTACTTC. This codes for CASSSTGHNTYEQYF. Full variable domain (missing parts from reference TRBV7-9 and TRBJ2-7): DTGVSQNPRHKITKRGQNVTFRCDPISEHNRLYWYRQTLGQGPEFLTYFQNEAQLEKSRLLSDRFSAERPKGSFSTLEIQRTEQGDSAMYLCASSSTGHNTYEQYFGPGTRLTVT.

The V and J genes are TRBV5-1 and TRBJ2-6; D assignment may be TRBD1 or TRBD2 (5 bases each). V lost 3 bases and J 0 bases, leaving 13 bases between the germline ends. Germline V gene data show CDR1 as SGHRS and CDR2 as YFSETQ. This CDR3 spans 17 amino acids. The CDR3 loop is CASSWARESSGANVLTF. The CDR3 DNA reads as TGCGCCAGCAGCTGGGCCAGGGAGAGCTCTGGGGCCAACGTCCTGACTTTC.